The 10 T cell receptor beta chains given below trace back to one sample, sequenced in a study of CD8 T cells in ankylosing spondylitis. Overall study findings and caveats: There was a TCR beta motif, made of several highly homologous variants, that appeared characteristic of ankylosing spondylitis blood.

TCRdb passed the 5' RACE reads through MiXCR, listing each CDR3 protein once. The sample has about 750,000 distinct CDR3 sequences; under 20% are singletons. Antigens for these TCRs are unknown. The sequencing sample was made of blood, either unsorted or a sorted T cell fraction (not recorded which). These receptors originate from a male donor with ankylosing spondylitis.

This clonotype has a handful of counts. This chain uses TRBV9 with TRBJ2-1; D may be TRBD2 (5 bases). V lost 0 bases and J lost 0, with 13 bases in between. The CDR3 has 17 amino acids. The germline V gene has CDR1 SGDLS and CDR2 YYNGEE. The CDR3 region is CASSVGASWSSYNEQFF. Written as DNA, the CDR3 is TGTGCCAGCAGCGTAGGGGCTAGCTGGAGCTCCTACAATGAGCAGTTCTTC.

CDR3 residues: CASSVGLKLGTDTQYF. DNA of the CDR3: TGTGCCAGCAGCGTGGGACTTAAGTTGGGCACAGATACGCAGTATTTT. The V gene is TRBV12-3 or TRBV12-4, the J gene TRBJ2-3; D might be TRBD2 (6 bases). Trimming pared 6 bases from V and 1 base from J, leaving 17 bases between. The CDR3 loop spans 16 amino acids.

This sequence joins TRBV6-1 and TRBJ2-3; 11 bases fit TRBD2. The CDR3 is 17 residues long. V shed 4 bases, J shed 6 bases, and the junction held 12 bases outside the gene matches. Germline CDR1 reads MNHNS; CDR2 reads SASEGT. The CDR3 region is CASSGGSGGVLGDTQYF. CDR3 in DNA: TGTGCCAGCAGTGGGGGTAGCGGGGGGGTCCTTGGGGATACGCAGTATTTT.

This clonotype occurred a few times. The V gene is TRBV12-3 or TRBV12-4, the J gene TRBJ2-5; D is possibly TRBD2 (6 bases). The CDR3 has 12 residues. The germline V and J ends were trimmed by 8 bases and 3 bases, with 10 bases remaining between them. The CDR3 nucleotides are TGTGCCAGCCTCGGCGGGGAAGAGACCCAGTACTTC. Its translation: CASLGGEETQYF.

A word on this clonotype: A read error may account for a junction end that differs from germline. V is TRBV7-2 and J is TRBJ1-6; D unclear. The germline CDR1 and CDR2 sequences are SGHTA and FQGNSA. CDR3 length equals 14 residues. This chain's CDR3 is CASSFYAVNSPFHF. The DNA for the CDR3 is TGTGCCAGCAGCTTTTACGCTGTTAATTCACCCTTCCACTTT. Variable domain in full (rest from reference TRBV7-2 and TRBJ1-6): GAGVSQSPSNKVTEKGKDVELRCDPISGHTALYWYRQSLGQGLEFLIYFQGNSAPDKSGLPSDRFSAERTGGSVSTLTIQRTQQEDSAVYLCASSFYAVNSPFHFGNGTRLTVT.

This chain links TRBV19 with TRBJ1-1; possible D gene TRBD1, 5 bases. Trimming took 0 bases from V and 0 from J, leaving 8 bases between them. This CDR3 comprises 15 residues. CDR1 and CDR2 from the germline V gene are LNHDA and SQIVND (reference sequence). CDR3 sequence reads: CASSIDTGMNTEAFF. The CDR3 DNA reads TGTGCCAGTAGTATAGATACAGGTATGAACACTGAAGCTTTCTTT.

This clonotype was recorded a few times. The chain recombines TRBV7-2 with TRBJ1-5; D is ambiguous. The germline V gene has CDR1 SGHTA and CDR2 FQGNSA. The CDR3 is 15 residues long. V was cut by 1 base and J by 2 bases, with 9 bases left in between. This CDR3 is CASSLEPVGNQPQHF. The CDR3 coding sequence is TGTGCCAGCAGCTTAGAGCCAGTCGGCAATCAGCCCCAGCATTTT.

The rearrangement links TRBV7-6 to TRBJ1-1; a possible D gene is TRBD1 (5 bases). From germline, CDR1 is SGHVS and CDR2 FNYEAQ. V was clipped by 5 bases and J by 3 bases, with 10 bases between them. This CDR3 contains 13 residues. CDR3: CASSDQGDTEAFF. In DNA form, the CDR3 reads TGTGCCAGCAGCGACCAAGGGGACACTGAAGCTTTCTTT.

Many counts were recorded for this clonotype. The chain links TRBV7-9 to TRBJ1-1, with D uncertain. Trimming shortened V by 2 bases and J by 3 bases, and 13 bases separated the two germline ends. Germline CDR1 and CDR2: SEHNR and FQNEAQ (reference sequence). The CDR3 length is 15 residues. The CDR3, as DNA: TGTGCCAGCAGCTTAATGTATCTTGGGGACACTGAAGCTTTCTTT. Its translation is CASSLMYLGDTEAFF.

This clonotype has more than one count but fewer than ten. V and J are TRBV20-1 and TRBJ1-2, with 8 bases that match TRBD1. Germline V gives CDR1 DFQATT, CDR2 SNEGSKA (reference sequence). The CDR3 is 14 amino acids. V was pared by 4 bases and J by 0 bases, with 4 bases of the junction left unmatched. The CDR3 loop reads CSAIRQGTNYGYTF. DNA for the CDR3: TGCAGTGCTATACGACAGGGGACTAACTATGGCTACACCTTC.